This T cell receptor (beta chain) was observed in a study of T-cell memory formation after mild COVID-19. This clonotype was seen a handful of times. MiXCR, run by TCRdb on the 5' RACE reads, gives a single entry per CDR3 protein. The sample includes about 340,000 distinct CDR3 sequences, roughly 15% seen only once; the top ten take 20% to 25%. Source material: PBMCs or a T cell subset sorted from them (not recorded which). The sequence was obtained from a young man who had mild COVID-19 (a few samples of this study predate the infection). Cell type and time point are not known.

CDR3 in amino acids: CASSLRTFLSAELFF. CDR3 sequence (DNA): TGTGCCAGCAGTTTAAGGACGTTCCTCTCGGCGGAGCTGTTTTTT. J is TRBJ2-2 and V is TRBV12-3 or TRBV12-4; D remains unclear. V was clipped by 2 bases and J by 10 bases, with 17 bases between them. There are 15 residues in the CDR3.